This T cell receptor beta chain appears in the sequencing data of a study of blood T cell repertoires in COVID-19. The wider study: Material from acute and convalescent COVID-19 was sourced from the United States, Italy and Spain.

Repertoires were generated with immunoSEQ multiplex PCR, while TCRdb's copy carries only in-frame clones and drops some. The sample lists about 140,000 clones; 70% to 90% were seen once. V lost 3 bases to trimming and J lost 2 bases; unmatched junction nucleotides: 9. This CDR3 has 16 amino acids. Germline CDR1 and CDR2: SEHNR and FQNEAQ (reference sequence). This clonotype was sampled from an older woman with acute or convalescent COVID-19. The V and J genes are TRBV7-9 and TRBJ2-5; TRBD1 matches 7 bases. The specimen sequenced was peripheral blood. This CDR3 is CASSLGAQGSQETQYF. The CDR3 region has the DNA TGTGCCAGCAGCTTGGGAGCACAGGGGTCTCAAGAGACCCAGTACTTC.